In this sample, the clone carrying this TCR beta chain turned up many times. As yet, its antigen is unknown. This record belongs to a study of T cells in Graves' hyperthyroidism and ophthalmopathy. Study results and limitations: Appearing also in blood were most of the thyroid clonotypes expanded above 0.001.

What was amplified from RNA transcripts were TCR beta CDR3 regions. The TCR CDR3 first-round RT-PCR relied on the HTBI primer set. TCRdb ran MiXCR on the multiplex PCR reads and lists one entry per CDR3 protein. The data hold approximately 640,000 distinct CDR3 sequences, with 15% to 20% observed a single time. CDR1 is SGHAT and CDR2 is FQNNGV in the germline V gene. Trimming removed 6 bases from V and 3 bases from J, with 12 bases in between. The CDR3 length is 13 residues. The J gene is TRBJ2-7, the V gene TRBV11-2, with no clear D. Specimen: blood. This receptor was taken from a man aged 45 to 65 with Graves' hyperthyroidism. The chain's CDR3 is CASRSYSNYEQYF. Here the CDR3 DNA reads TGTGCCAGCAGGTCTTACAGCAACTACGAGCAGTACTTC.